This TCR beta chain was observed in a study of identical twins. Broader study findings: Twin pairs had excess sharing that was weaker in beta out-of-frame sequences. Excess low generation probability was seen in twin-shared out-of-frame alpha sequences.

Germline V gene sequence: CDR1 DFQATT, CDR2 SNEGSKA (reference sequence). Trimming cost V 3 bases and J 5 bases, with 23 bases left between them. This CDR3 has 17 amino acids. TCRdb re-called the 5' RACE reads with MiXCR, one entry per CDR3 protein. The sample lists 1.5 million or so distinct CDR3 sequences; around a third were seen once. Notes on this clonotype: What it binds is not known.

The sequenced material came from cord blood. The clonotype originates from a newborn girl in good health. The chain recombines TRBV20-1 with TRBJ2-1; D not certain. The CDR3: CSARGSGVPYSHNEQFF. The CDR3 DNA sequence: TGCAGTGCTAGGGGGTCGGGCGTACCCTATTCCCACAATGAGCAGTTCTTC.